These 21 T cell receptor beta chains were sequenced from one sample in a study of OX40 agonist ivuxolimab in advanced cancers. Produced via immunoSEQ multiplex PCR; TCRdb's table is partial and in-frame only. The sample lists about 67,000 clones, about 90% occurring once. The material was CD4+ or CD8+ T cells sorted from blood, obtained in a trial of the OX40 agonist ivuxolimab. Source of these receptors: an adult with an advanced solid tumor such as melanoma, head and neck, liver or kidney cancer.

The chain combines TRBV27 with TRBJ2-2, with TRBD1 identical over 8 bases. CDR3 length equals 15 residues. Looked up from germline, CDR1 is MNHEY and CDR2 is SMNVEV (reference sequence). V shed 7 bases and J 2 bases; nucleotides not matched to a gene: 6. In nucleotides, the CDR3 is TGTGCCAGCACCCCGGGGACAGGAAACACCGGGGAGCTGTTTTTT. Translating gives CASTPGTGNTGELFF.

The chain combines TRBV20-1 with TRBJ1-4; D may be TRBD1 (6 bases). The germline gives CDR1 DFQATT, CDR2 SNEGSKA (reference sequence). This CDR3 spans 11 amino acids. V gave up 5 bases and J gave up 14 bases, with 15 bases separating them. CDR3: CSAPGGAGLFF. DNA of the CDR3: TGCAGTGCTCCCGGGGGGGCAGGGCTGTTTTTT.

This chain uses TRBV5-1 with TRBJ1-1; TRBD1 agrees at 10 bases. CDR3 length: 14 residues. The junction had 5 bases not matched to a gene; V was cut back by 4 bases and J by 5 bases. From germline, CDR1 is SGHRS and CDR2 YFSETQ. DNA of the CDR3: TGCGCCAGCAGCGACAGGGGGCGAGAAACTGAAGCTTTCTTT. Translated: CASSDRGRETEAFF.

This chain connects TRBV19 to TRBJ2-1; 9 bases match TRBD2. Germline lookup yields CDR1 LNHDA and CDR2 SQIVND (reference sequence). CDR3 length equals 18 residues. The junction had 6 bases not matched to a gene; V was cut back by 0 bases and J by 0 bases. The DNA of the CDR3 is TGTGCCAGTAGTATAGAAGTGCTAGCGGGACTCTCCTACAATGAGCAGTTCTTC. This codes for CASSIEVLAGLSYNEQFF. Full variable domain (remainder filled in from reference TRBV19 and TRBJ2-1): DGGITQSPKYLFRKEGQNVTLSCEQNLNHDAMYWYRQDPGQGLRLIYYSQIVNDFQKGDIAEGYSVSREKKESFPLTVTSAQKNPTAFYLCASSIEVLAGLSYNEQFFGPGTRLTVL.

The chain has TRBV7-3 and TRBJ2-1; D possibly corresponds to TRBD2 (5 bases). The V end lost 6 bases, the J end lost 2 bases, and 11 bases lay between the germline ends. The CDR3 spans 14 residues. Germline V gene lookup returns CDR1 SGHTA and CDR2 FQGTGA. CDR3 DNA sequence: TGTGCCAGCAGTGCGAGCGGCCCCTACAATGAGCAGTTCTTC. Its protein product is CASSASGPYNEQFF.

The rearrangement links TRBV5-1 to TRBJ2-6, with D possibly matching TRBD1 (6 bases). V lost 2 bases, J lost 1 base, and 10 bases lay in between. The CDR3 contains 16 residues. The germline gives CDR1 SGHRS, CDR2 YFSETQ. CDR3 nucleotide sequence: TGCGCCAGCAGCTTCCTACAGGGATCTGGGGCCAACGTCCTGACTTTC. It codes for CASSFLQGSGANVLTF.

The chain recombines TRBV28 with TRBJ2-5; D is undetermined. The CDR3 runs 16 residues. Trimming took off 2 bases at V and 1 base at J, with 14 bases between the two ends. Germline-derived CDR1 and CDR2 are MDHEN and SYDVKM. CDR3 sequence (DNA): TGTGCCAGCAGTTTAATAGTAGGGATCCTCCAAGAGACCCAGTACTTC. It translates to CASSLIVGILQETQYF.

Of note for this clone: The germline gene is not matched at one end of the junction; a read error may be the cause. J is TRBJ2-1 and V is TRBV7-7, with a weak D call TRBD2 (5 bases). CDR1 is SSHAT and CDR2 is FNYEAQ in the germline V gene (reference sequence). There are 15 residues in the CDR3. The CDR3 DNA sequence: TGTGCTAGCAGCTTCGGACGGTCCGCCGGGGATGAGCAGTTCTTC. Translated: CASSFGRSAGDEQFF.

The rearrangement links TRBV28 to TRBJ2-2, with D maybe TRBD2 (5 bases). CDR3 size: 18 residues. Germline-derived CDR1 and CDR2 are MDHEN and SYDVKM. V gave up 3 bases and J gave up 0 bases, with 17 bases separating them. The CDR3 loop reads CASSFFIRLASNTGELFF. The CDR3 DNA reads TGTGCCAGCAGTTTCTTTATAAGATTAGCGTCGAACACCGGGGAGCTGTTTTTT.

This chain connects TRBV7-2 to TRBJ1-4; tentative D call: TRBD1 (5 bases). This CDR3 has 16 residues. Trimming removed 1 base at V and 7 bases at J, with 16 bases between. Germline CDR1 reads SGHTA; CDR2 reads FQGNSA. The CDR3 sequence: CASSLGQVRAGEKLFF. CDR3 DNA: TGTGCCAGCAGCTTAGGGCAGGTCAGGGCTGGTGAAAAACTGTTTTTT.

The J gene is TRBJ2-5, the V gene TRBV15; the match to TRBD2 covers 7 bases. Losses at the gene ends were 3 bases for V and 3 bases for J; bases not matched to a gene: 4. The V gene's germline CDR1 is LNHNV and CDR2 YYDKDF (reference sequence). CDR3 size: 14 residues. The DNA of the CDR3 is TGTGCCACCAGCAGGGATCTAGCGGAAGAGACCCAGTACTTC. This encodes CATSRDLAEETQYF.

The gene calls are TRBV7-2 and TRBJ2-3; tentative D call: TRBD1 (5 bases). There are 15 residues in the CDR3. Germline V gives CDR1 SGHTA, CDR2 FQGNSA. V dropped 5 bases and J dropped 1 base, with 13 bases sitting between them. CDR3 region: CASSRVGAGTDTQYF. For the CDR3, the DNA is TGTGCCAGCAGCCGCGTAGGGGCAGGCACAGATACGCAGTATTTT.

This chain joins TRBV19 and TRBJ1-5; 7 nucleotides agree with TRBD1. The CDR3 runs 15 residues. V gave up 4 bases and J gave up 6 bases; unmatched junction bases: 9. CDR1 and CDR2 (germline): LNHDA, SQIVND (reference sequence). CDR3 region: CASSTAGQFSQPQHF. Written as DNA, the CDR3 is TGTGCCAGTAGTACCGCGGGACAGTTTAGTCAGCCCCAGCATTTT.

The chain joins TRBV19 to TRBJ2-3, with a tentative D call TRBD1 (5 bases). This CDR3 has 16 amino acids. The germline gives CDR1 LNHDA, CDR2 SQIVND (reference sequence). V was clipped by 4 bases and J by 0 bases, with 14 bases between them. CDR3 DNA sequence: TGTGCCAGTAGTACAACCCGACAGACGAGCACAGATACGCAGTATTTT. This translates into CASSTTRQTSTDTQYF.

The rearrangement joins TRBV30 to TRBJ2-7, with D possibly matching TRBD2 (6 bases). Germline V gene lookup returns CDR1 GTSNPN and CDR2 SVGIG (reference sequence). CDR3 length: 13 amino acids. The V gene lost 0 bases and the J gene lost 6 bases, with 12 bases spanning the gap. For the CDR3, the DNA is TGTGCCTGGAGTGTACTAGCAGTCGCCGAGCAGTACTTC. Amino acids: CAWSVLAVAEQYF.

This clone was seen just once. This sequence joins TRBV6-6 and TRBJ1-6; 8 bases align to TRBD1. CDR1 is MNHNY, CDR2 SVGAGI, per germline (reference sequence). V was pared by 2 bases and J by 11 bases, with 8 bases of the junction left unmatched. CDR3 size: 15 residues. CDR3 coding DNA: TGTGCCAGCAGTTACGCTCCGACAGGGGAGACACCCCTCCACTTT. Translation gives CASSYAPTGETPLHF.

V gene TRBV27 combines with J gene TRBJ1-1, with D possibly matching TRBD1 (5 bases). Germline lookup yields CDR1 MNHEY and CDR2 SMNVEV (reference sequence). The CDR3 has 13 amino acids. V was trimmed by 0 bases and J by 5 bases, leaving 7 bases between them. The CDR3, as DNA: TGTGCCAGCAGTTTATCTTACAGGACTGAAGCTTTCTTT. It translates to CASSLSYRTEAFF.

The gene calls are TRBV28 and TRBJ2-1; the D gene is possibly TRBD1 (5 bases). Per the germline V gene, CDR1 is MDHEN and CDR2 is SYDVKM. V lost 4 bases and J lost 7, with 23 bases in between. The CDR3 is 17 amino acids. The CDR3 sequence is CASSSQNWQGAGNEQFF. The DNA for the CDR3 is TGTGCCAGCAGTTCCCAGAATTGGCAGGGCGCCGGGAATGAGCAGTTCTTC.

The V call is TRBV2, the J call TRBJ2-7; a weak D match, TRBD2 (6 bases). Per the germline V gene, CDR1 is SNHLY and CDR2 is FYNNEI. This CDR3 spans 16 amino acids. V lost 6 bases and J lost 1, with 19 bases in between. In DNA form, the CDR3 reads TGTGCCAGCAGGGATACTACTAGCTACGGGTCCTACGAGCAGTACTTC. It codes for CASRDTTSYGSYEQYF.

The CDR3 is CASSPRQAAYNEQFF. The CDR3 DNA reads as TGTGCCAGCAGTCCACGACAGGCCGCCTACAATGAGCAGTTCTTC. This chain uses TRBV6-6 with TRBJ2-1; a weak D match, TRBD1 (6 bases). V was clipped by 5 bases and J by 2 bases, with 13 bases between them. Germline assignment: CDR1 MNHNY and CDR2 SVGAGI (reference sequence). The CDR3 extends over 15 amino acids.

This chain connects TRBV6-1 to TRBJ1-1, with 10 bases that match TRBD1. The CDR3 extends over 13 amino acids. After removal of 8 bases from V and 4 bases from J, the junction contained 4 bases not matched to a gene. CDR1 and CDR2 from the germline V gene are MNHNS and SASEGT. The DNA for the CDR3 is TGTGCCAGCGACAGGGGGCGCGGCACTGAAGCTTTCTTT. Its translation: CASDRGRGTEAFF.